This T cell receptor (beta chain) was captured in a study of T cell responses to AZD1222 COVID-19 vaccine. Study-wide results and limits: Donors skewed white British and female; clonal diversity was possibly underestimated. Spike-specific TCR depth and breadth grew after two AZD1222 doses. Scientists sampled the repertoires only once the peak T cell response had passed.

Remarks on this clone: Its antigen remains unknown.

Some clones are missing from TCRdb's copy, which holds only in-frame ones; the method was immunoSEQ multiplex PCR. This repertoire shows over 150,000 clones, approximately 93% found once; its top ten account for more than 0.8%. Pooled together were second doses at about 4 or about 12 weeks. The sequence was collected from an adult who received the AZD1222 COVID-19 vaccine. This sample comprised peripheral blood, obtained 28 days after the second AZD1222 dose.

The CDR3, as DNA: TGTGCCAGTACCATACGGGATCAGCCCCAGCATTTT. This codes for CASTIRDQPQHF. This chain links TRBV19 with TRBJ1-5; no firm D call. The V end lost 7 bases, the J end lost 5 bases, and 9 bases lay between the germline ends. The length of the CDR3 is 12 residues. CDR1 is LNHDA, CDR2 SQIVND, per germline (reference sequence).